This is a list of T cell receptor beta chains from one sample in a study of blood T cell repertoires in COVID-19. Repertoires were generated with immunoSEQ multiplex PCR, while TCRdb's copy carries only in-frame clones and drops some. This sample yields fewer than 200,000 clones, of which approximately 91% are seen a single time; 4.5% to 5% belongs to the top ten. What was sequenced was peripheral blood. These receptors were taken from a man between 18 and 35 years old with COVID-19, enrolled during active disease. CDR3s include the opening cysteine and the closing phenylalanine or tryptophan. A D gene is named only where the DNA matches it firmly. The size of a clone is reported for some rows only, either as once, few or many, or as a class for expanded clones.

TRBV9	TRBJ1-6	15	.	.	TGTGCCAGCAGCCCCGTTATCGGGTATAATTCACCCCTCCACTTT	CASSPVIGYNSPLHF
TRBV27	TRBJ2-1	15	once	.	TGTGCCAGCAGCTCAACCCAGGGCGTCTACAATGAGCAGTTCTTC	CASSSTQGVYNEQFF
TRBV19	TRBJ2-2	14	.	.	TGTGCCAGTAGTCCTACGTCCGGGATCGGGGAGCTGTTTTTT	CASSPTSGIGELFF
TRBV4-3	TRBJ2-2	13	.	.	TGCGCCAGCAGCCCAGGTTACACCGGGGAGCTGTTTTTT	CASSPGYTGELFF
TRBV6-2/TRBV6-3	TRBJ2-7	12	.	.	TGTGCCAGCAGTCGTGGTGCCGGGGGGCAGTACTTC	CASSRGAGGQYF
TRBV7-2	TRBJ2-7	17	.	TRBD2	TGTGCCAGCAGCTTAGTAGGGACTAGCGGGAGAAGTCGCGAGCAGTACTTC	CASSLVGTSGRSREQYF
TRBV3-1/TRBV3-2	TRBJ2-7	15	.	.	TGTGCCAGCAGCCAAGAGCCTATGGGCTGGCACGAGCAGTACTTC	CASSQEPMGWHEQYF
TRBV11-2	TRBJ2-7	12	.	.	TGTGCCAGCAGCTTTGGAGAATACGAGCAGTACTTC	CASSFGEYEQYF
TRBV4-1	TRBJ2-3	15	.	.	TGCGCCAGCAGCCAAACTCACTCTTTTACAGATACGCAGTATTTT	CASSQTHSFTDTQYF
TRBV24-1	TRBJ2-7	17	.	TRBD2	TGTGCCACCAGTGATTTGCGGCGGGGAGGGATACCCTACGAGCAGTACTTC	CATSDLRRGGIPYEQYF
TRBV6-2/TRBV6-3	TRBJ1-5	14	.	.	TGTGCCAGCAGTTACTCGAGGGGGAATCAGCCCCAGCATTTT	CASSYSRGNQPQHF
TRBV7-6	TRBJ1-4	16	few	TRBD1	TGTGCCAGCAGCCCCCAGCCGGGACAGGGTGAAGAAAAACTGTTTTTT	CASSPQPGQGEEKLFF
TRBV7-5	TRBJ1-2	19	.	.	TGTGCCAGAAGCTTAGCTTATCCTCCCCCCGGACAGCCAAACTATGGCTACACCTTC	CARSLAYPPPGQPNYGYTF
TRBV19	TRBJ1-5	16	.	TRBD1	TGTGCCAGTAGTCCCCGTGGGACAGGCCGGAATCAGCCCCAGCATTTT	CASSPRGTGRNQPQHF
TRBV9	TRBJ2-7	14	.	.	TGTGCCAGCAGCGTAGGAGCGACCACCTACGAGCAGTACTTC	CASSVGATTYEQYF
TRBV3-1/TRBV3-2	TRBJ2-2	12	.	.	TGTGCCAGCCCCCTAGTAAACGGGGAGCTGTTTTTT	CASPLVNGELFF
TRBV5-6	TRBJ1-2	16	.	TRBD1	TGTGCCAGCAGCTTACTCGGGACAGTAGATAACTATGGCTACACCTTC	CASSLLGTVDNYGYTF
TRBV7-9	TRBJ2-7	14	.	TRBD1	TGTGCCAGCAGCTCGAGGGACAGGGGTTACGAGCAGTACTTC	CASSSRDRGYEQYF
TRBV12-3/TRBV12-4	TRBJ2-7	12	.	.	TGTGCCAGCAGTTCTGTAAGCGGAGAGCAGTACTTC	CASSSVSGEQYF
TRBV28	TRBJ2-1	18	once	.	TGTGCCAGCAGCCAGTGGCAGGTACGGTTGGGCTCCTACAATGAGCAGTTCTTC	CASSQWQVRLGSYNEQFF
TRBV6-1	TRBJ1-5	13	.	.	TGTGCCAGCAGTGACAGGTGGGATCAGCCCCAGCATTTT	CASSDRWDQPQHF
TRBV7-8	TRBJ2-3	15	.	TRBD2	TGTGCCAGCAGCTACCTAGCGGGAGAAGCAGATACGCAGTATTTT	CASSYLAGEADTQYF
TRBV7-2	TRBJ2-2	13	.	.	TGTGCCAGCAGCTTAGGGGGAGGCCGGGAGCTGTTTTTT	CASSLGGGRELFF
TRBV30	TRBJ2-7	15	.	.	TGTGCCTGGAGTGTAGTAGGCAGTGCGGCCTACGAGCAGTACTTC	CAWSVVGSAAYEQYF
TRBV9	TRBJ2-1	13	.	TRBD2	TGTGCCAGCAGGGGAGGTAGCGGGTATGAGCAGTTCTTC	CASRGGSGYEQFF
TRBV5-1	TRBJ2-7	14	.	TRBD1	TGCGCCAGCAGCCCCACAGGGGGCTCACCCGAGCAGTACTTC	CASSPTGGSPEQYF
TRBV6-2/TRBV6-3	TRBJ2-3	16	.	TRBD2	TGTGCCAGCAGTGCTGACCGGGACTACTCCACAGATACGCAGTATTTT	CASSADRDYSTDTQYF
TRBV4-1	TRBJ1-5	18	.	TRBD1	TGCGCCAGCAGCCAAGATCCAGGACAGGGATTTGGAAATCAGCCCCAGCATTTT	CASSQDPGQGFGNQPQHF
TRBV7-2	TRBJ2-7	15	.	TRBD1	TGTGCCAGCAGCCCTTGGGGGACAGGGGCCTACGAGCAGTACTTC	CASSPWGTGAYEQYF
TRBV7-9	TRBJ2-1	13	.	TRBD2	TGTGCCAGCAGCCCGGCGGGGGACGATGAGCAGTTCTTC	CASSPAGDDEQFF
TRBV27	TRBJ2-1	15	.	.	TGTGCCAGCACCCCCCGGGACACGTCCTACAATGAGCAGTTCTTC	CASTPRDTSYNEQFF
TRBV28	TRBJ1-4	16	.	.	TGTGCCAGCAGTTCTGGAGGGGTAGTGGAAAATGAAAAACTGTTTTTT	CASSSGGVVENEKLFF
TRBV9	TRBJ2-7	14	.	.	TGTGCCAGCAGCGTAGAGGGTAGCGCCTACGAGCAGTACTTC	CASSVEGSAYEQYF
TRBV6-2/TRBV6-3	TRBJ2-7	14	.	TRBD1	TGTGCCAGCAGTTATCAGGGGGAAGGCTACGAGCAGTACTTC	CASSYQGEGYEQYF
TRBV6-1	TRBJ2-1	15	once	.	TGTGCCAGCAGTGAGGAGGGGGACTACTACAATGAGCAGTTCTTC	CASSEEGDYYNEQFF
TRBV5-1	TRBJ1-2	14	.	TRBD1	TGCGCCAGCAGCTTGGAAGGGGGCTACTATGGCTACACCTTC	CASSLEGGYYGYTF
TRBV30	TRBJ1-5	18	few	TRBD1	TGTGCCTGGAGTGGGAGGACAGGAGGGGCCTATAGCAATCAGCCCCAGCATTTT	CAWSGRTGGAYSNQPQHF
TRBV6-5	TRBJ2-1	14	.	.	TGTGCCAGCAGTACATCCGGGACTTTCAATGAGCAGTTCTTC	CASSTSGTFNEQFF
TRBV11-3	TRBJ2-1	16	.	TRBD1	TGTGCCAGCAGCTTTTCTGGGACAGGGCTTTACAATGAGCAGTTCTTC	CASSFSGTGLYNEQFF
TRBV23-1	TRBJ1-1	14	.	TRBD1	TGCGCCAGCAGTCAGGTTCAGGGGGACACTGAAGCTTTCTTT	CASSQVQGDTEAFF
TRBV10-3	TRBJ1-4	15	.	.	TGTGCCATCAGAAGGGGAAGTGCAACTAATGAAAAACTGCTTTTT	CAIRRGSATNEKLLF